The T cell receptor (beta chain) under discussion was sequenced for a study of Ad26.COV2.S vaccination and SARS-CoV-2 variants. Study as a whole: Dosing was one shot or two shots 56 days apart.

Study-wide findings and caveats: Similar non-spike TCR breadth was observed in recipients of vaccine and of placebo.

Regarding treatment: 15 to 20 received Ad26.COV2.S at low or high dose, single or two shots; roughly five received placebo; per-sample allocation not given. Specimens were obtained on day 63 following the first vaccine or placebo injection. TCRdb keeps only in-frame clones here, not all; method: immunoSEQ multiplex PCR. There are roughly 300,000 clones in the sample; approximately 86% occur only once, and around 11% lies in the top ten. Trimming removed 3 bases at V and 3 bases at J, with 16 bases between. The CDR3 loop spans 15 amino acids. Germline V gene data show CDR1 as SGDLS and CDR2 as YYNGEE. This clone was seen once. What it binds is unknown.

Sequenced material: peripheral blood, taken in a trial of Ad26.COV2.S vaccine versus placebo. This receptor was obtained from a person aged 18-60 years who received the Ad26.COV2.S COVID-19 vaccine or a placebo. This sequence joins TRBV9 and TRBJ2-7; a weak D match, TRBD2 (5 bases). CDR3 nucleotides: TGTGCCAGCAGCGACGCCTTTGAGGACTTCTACGAGCAGTACTTC. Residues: CASSDAFEDFYEQYF.